Presented here are 16 T cell receptor beta chains from one specimen sequenced in a study of CXCR3-negative and CXCR3-positive naive CD8 T cells (dated by TCRdb to between 2017 and 2020). Sequenced using a NextSeq 550. The Human TCR Profiling Kit (MiLaboratory) was used to make UMI-labeled 5' RACE TRB cDNA libraries. With the reads reprocessed by TCRdb, a single entry stands for each CDR3 protein sequence and no DNA is reported. The sample table includes tens of thousands of distinct CDR3 sequences. The ten top clones hold more than 1.3% of the sample. The sample was naive CXCR3- CD8+ T cells from blood. The cell subset or site label, read with the paper, signifies: CD45RO-CCR7+CD27+CD95- naive CD8+ T cells lacking CXCR3 (TNR3-). The receptors originated from a human donor in good health. Some clones in this sample may be carry-over from other donors' samples.

The chain joins TRBV6-6 to TRBJ2-7; TCRdb designates TRBD1, a call that cannot be tested without DNA. Germline V lookup: CDR1 MNHNY, CDR2 SVGAGI (reference sequence). The CDR3 loop spans 13 amino acids. CDR3 amino acids: CASSPDGAYEQYF.

The chain links TRBV3-1 to TRBJ1-2; the TCRdb D gene call, TRBD1, has no DNA to confirm it. The CDR3 loop spans 14 amino acids. Germline CDR1 and CDR2: LGHDT and YNNKEL (reference sequence). CDR3 loop: CASSFTGTVYGYTF.

Measured by frequency, this clonotype is medium-sized. The rearrangement uses TRBV2 and TRBJ2-1; TCRdb indicates TRBD2, and absent DNA this call remains unverified. The germline V gene encodes CDR1 SNHLY and CDR2 FYNNEI. The CDR3 runs 15 residues. The CDR3 sequence: CASSFTSGGGNEQFF.

The V call is TRBV7-3, the J call TRBJ2-1; no DNA is available, so the TRBD2 call from TCRdb remains unchecked. This CDR3 has 18 residues. CDR1 is SGHTA, CDR2 FQGTGA, per germline. This chain's CDR3 is CASSLTGVAGELVHEQFF.

The chain joins TRBV10-2 to TRBJ2-3. The CDR3 is 13 amino acids. Germline V gene sequence: CDR1 WSHSY, CDR2 SAAADI. The CDR3 region is CASSPNYPDTQYF.

The chain is built from TRBV28 and TRBJ2-4; as DNA is missing, the TRBD2 call by TCRdb cannot be tested. The CDR3 sequence is 16 residues long. Germline lookup yields CDR1 MDHEN and CDR2 SYDVKM. The CDR3 sequence: CASLNRDAGTGAIQYF.

The chain uses TRBV9 and TRBJ2-1. The CDR3 is 12 amino acids. Germline lookup yields CDR1 SGDLS and CDR2 YYNGEE. The CDR3 here is CASSVAGNEQFF.

The V call is TRBV29-1, the J call TRBJ2-1; TCRdb returns TRBD1, unconfirmable since there is no DNA. Germline V CDR1 and CDR2: SQVTM, ANQGSEA. This CDR3 contains 13 residues. The CDR3 loop is CSVAVGEGNEQFF.

The V call is TRBV6-5, the J call TRBJ1-1. Germline lookup yields CDR1 MNHEY and CDR2 SVGAGI. The CDR3 spans 15 residues. CDR3 protein: CASSYSNLGTTEAFF.

The gene calls are TRBV11-2 and TRBJ1-1; the TRBD1 assignment by TCRdb is unverifiable without DNA. CDR3 length equals 14 residues. Germline loops: CDR1 SGHAT, CDR2 FQNNGV. CDR3 loop: CASSFTGGNTEAFF.

The chain recombines TRBV4-3 with TRBJ2-7; the D call of TRBD1 rests on TCRdb alone, since no DNA is present to check it. CDR3 length: 15 residues. The V gene's germline CDR1 is LGHNA and CDR2 YSLEER. The CDR3 protein is CASSQSRVPYAEQYF.

The V gene is TRBV12-3 or TRBV12-4, the J gene TRBJ2-5. The CDR3 consists of 16 residues. CDR3 residues: CASSLGAATVMETQYF.

The chain recombines TRBV18 with TRBJ2-7. The CDR3 covers 12 residues. CDR1 and CDR2 (germline): KGHSH, LQKENI. The CDR3 reads CASSSGSYEQYF.

This chain uses TRBV27 with TRBJ2-1; the D call of TRBD1 rests on TCRdb alone, since no DNA is present to check it. The CDR3 totals 15 residues. CDR1 and CDR2 (germline): MNHEY, SMNVEV (reference sequence). CDR3 loop: CASRITGQGISEQFF.

The V call is TRBV6-5, the J call TRBJ2-7; TCRdb lists TRBD2, though no DNA is available to test this call. Per germline, CDR1 MNHEY and CDR2 SVGAGI. This CDR3 has 13 residues. This chain's CDR3 is CASSGGDSGEQYF.

This chain's CDR3 is CASSLLGPAFF. The V gene is TRBV7-2, the J gene TRBJ1-1. The germline CDR1 and CDR2 sequences are SGHTA and FQGNSA. CDR3 length: 11 residues.